This T cell receptor beta chain was found in a study of radiotherapy plus CTLA-4 blockade in lung cancer. Whole-study context: Patients showed objective responses in approximately 17% of cases and disease control in under 35%.

The method was immunoSEQ multiplex PCR; TCRdb's version includes in-frame clones alone and lacks a portion of them. Of under 100,000 clones in the sample, around 81% were seen once. The CDR3 contains 13 residues. Looked up from germline, CDR1 is SGHTA and CDR2 is FQGNSA. Losses at the gene ends were 8 bases for V and 4 bases for J; bases not matched to a gene: 6. This clonotype was obtained from a human donor with non-small cell lung cancer that progressed on radiotherapy plus ipilimumab. Sample: peripheral blood, taken from a patient treated with radiotherapy plus ipilimumab. The chain is built from TRBV7-2 and TRBJ2-7, with 9 bases that match TRBD2. For the CDR3, the DNA is TGTGCCAGCGTGCTAGCGGGACAATACGAGCAGTACTTC. This encodes CASVLAGQYEQYF.